One sample yielded the 27 T cell receptor beta chains listed below, sequenced in a study of T-cell memory formation after mild COVID-19. MiXCR was run by TCRdb on the 5' RACE reads, yielding one entry per CDR3 protein. Of some 410,000 distinct CDR3 sequences in the sample, under 25% are singletons; the top ten hold about 12%. The sequenced material came from PBMCs or a T cell subset sorted from them (not recorded which). These receptors were collected from an adult woman who had mild COVID-19 (a few samples of this study predate the infection). Cell type and time point are not known.

This clonotype was recorded only once. The rearrangement uses TRBV29-1 and TRBJ1-5, with D possibly matching TRBD1 (5 bases). V was cut by 4 bases and J by 0 bases, with 10 bases left in between. Germline V gives CDR1 SQVTM, CDR2 ANQGSEA. The CDR3 is 14 amino acids. CDR3 DNA sequence: TGCAGCGTTGCGGGGCTTAATAGCAATCAGCCCCAGCATTTT. This encodes CSVAGLNSNQPQHF.

This clonotype has ten or more counts. The CDR3 nucleotides read TGTGCCAGCAGCTTAGATCTAGCCGCCGGGGAGCTGTTTTTT. Its protein product is CASSLDLAAGELFF. The J gene is TRBJ2-2, the V gene TRBV7-8; D might be TRBD2 (5 bases). There are 14 residues in the CDR3. Per germline, CDR1 SGHVS and CDR2 FQNEAQ. V lost 1 base and J lost 6, with 9 bases in between.

This clonotype was seen only a few times. This chain connects TRBV19 to TRBJ1-2, with a weak D call TRBD1 (5 bases). The CDR3 is 14 amino acids. V lost 6 bases and J 6 bases, leaving 17 bases between the germline ends. Germline-derived CDR1 and CDR2 are LNHDA and SQIVND (reference sequence). As DNA, the CDR3 is TGTGCCAGTAGACCAACTATGGGGGTAAATGGCTACACCTTC. This gives the protein CASRPTMGVNGYTF.

This clonotype was picked up a small number of times. V and J are TRBV7-8 and TRBJ2-7; the D gene is possibly TRBD2 (5 bases). V lost 4 bases and J lost 4, with 8 bases in between. This CDR3 contains 12 residues. Germline V gene data show CDR1 as SGHVS and CDR2 as FQNEAQ. CDR3 in DNA: TGTGCCAGCAGCTCCCGGGATTACGAGCAGTACTTC. This gives the protein CASSSRDYEQYF. Together with reference TRBV7-8 and TRBJ2-7, the CDR3 gives the full variable domain: GAGVSQSPRYKVAKRGQDVALRCDPISGHVSLFWYQQALGQGPEFLTYFQNEAQLDKSGLPSDRFFAERPEGSVSTLKIQRTQQEDSAVYLCASSSRDYEQYFGPGTRLTVT.

The sample holds many counts of this clonotype. CDR3 residues: CASSPRLAGGASTDTQYF. The CDR3 DNA reads TGTGCCAGCAGCCCGCGACTAGCGGGGGGCGCTAGCACAGATACGCAGTATTTT. This sequence joins TRBV12-3 or TRBV12-4 and TRBJ2-3; 13 nucleotides match TRBD2. The CDR3 spans 18 residues. V was clipped by 6 bases and J by 0 bases; unmatched bases: 9.

In this sample, this clonotype turned up many times. The chain links TRBV12-3 or TRBV12-4 to TRBJ2-3, with D possibly called TRBD1 or TRBD2 (5 bases each). Trimming shortened V by 8 bases and J by 6 bases, and 6 bases separated the two germline ends. The CDR3 runs 10 residues. The CDR3 coding sequence is TGTGCCAGCGAGGGGGATACGCAGTATTTT. Protein product: CASEGDTQYF.

This clonotype has more than one count but fewer than ten. The V and J genes are TRBV14 and TRBJ2-1; 12 nucleotides agree with TRBD2. The CDR3 length is 18 residues. CDR1 and CDR2 from the germline V gene are SGHDN and FVKESK. With V trimmed by 4 bases and J by 5 bases, 12 bases remained unmatched. The DNA for the CDR3 is TGTGCCAGCAGCCTAAGGACTAGCGGGGCGTGGGTTAACAATGAGCAGTTCTTC. Its translation is CASSLRTSGAWVNNEQFF.

The chain recombines TRBV11-2 with TRBJ2-2; D not certain. V lost 5 bases and J lost 7, with 8 bases in between. In germline, CDR1 is SGHAT, CDR2 FQNNGV. This CDR3 has 12 residues. CDR3 sequence: CASSPHNGELFF. For the CDR3, the DNA is TGTGCCAGCAGCCCCCATAACGGGGAGCTGTTTTTT.

Here the CDR3 DNA reads TGTGCCAGCAGCTTCGAGTCGAGCACAGATACGCAGTATTTT. Protein: CASSFESSTDTQYF. This chain links TRBV7-3 with TRBJ2-3; D remains ambiguous. V lost 3 bases to trimming and J lost 0 bases, with 7 bases between them. The CDR3 extends over 14 amino acids. Per the germline V gene, CDR1 is SGHTA and CDR2 is FQGTGA.

This chain joins TRBV12-3 or TRBV12-4 and TRBJ2-2; 11 nucleotides agree with TRBD2. Losses at the gene ends were 6 bases for V and 1 base for J; bases not matched to a gene: 1. CDR3 size: 15 residues. The CDR3 DNA is TGTGCCAGCAGCGGGACTAGCGGGAACACCGGGGAGCTGTTTTTT. Protein sequence: CASSGTSGNTGELFF.

This clonotype was picked up many times. The chain uses TRBV6-5 and TRBJ2-3; D remains unclear. V lost 5 bases, J lost 2 bases, and 17 bases lay in between. The CDR3 contains 16 residues. Germline CDR1 and CDR2: MNHEY and SVGAGI. CDR3 DNA: TGTGCCAGCAGTCCCGATACCGGTTCGATCACAGATACGCAGTATTTT. Translated, it gives CASSPDTGSITDTQYF.

The gene calls are TRBV11-2 and TRBJ2-7; D remains unclear. V was clipped by 3 bases and J by 0 bases, with 18 bases between them. Germline loops: CDR1 SGHAT, CDR2 FQNNGV. CDR3 length: 17 residues. The CDR3 reads CASSFGSHARISYEQYF. The CDR3 DNA sequence: TGTGCCAGCAGCTTCGGATCTCACGCGCGGATCTCCTACGAGCAGTACTTC.

The CDR3 is CASSSPSGGAIDTQYF. DNA of the CDR3: TGTGCCAGCAGCAGCCCTAGCGGGGGGGCAATAGATACGCAGTATTTT. This sequence joins TRBV7-2 and TRBJ2-3, with TRBD2 matching over 12 bases. V shed 5 bases, J shed 5 bases, and the junction held 8 bases outside the gene matches. Germline CDR1 reads SGHTA; CDR2 reads FQGNSA. The CDR3 runs 16 residues.

The genes are TRBV3-1 and TRBJ2-1, with a possible D match to TRBD1 (5 bases). The CDR3 sequence is 11 residues long. V was shortened by 8 bases and J by 10 bases, with 12 bases between the two germline ends. Germline V gene data show CDR1 as LGHDT and CDR2 as YNNKEL (reference sequence). The CDR3 loop is CASQGEGEQFF. CDR3 DNA: TGTGCCAGCCAGGGTGAAGGCGAGCAGTTCTTC.

This clonotype was seen ten or more times. This chain joins TRBV4-2 and TRBJ2-3; 8 nucleotides align to TRBD1. Per germline, CDR1 LGHNA and CDR2 YNFKEQ. This CDR3 comprises 16 residues. The junction had 8 bases not matched to a gene; V was cut back by 2 bases and J by 4 bases. CDR3 nucleotides: TGTGCCAGCAGCCAAAAGCTACAGGGGGACGCAGATACGCAGTATTTT. Amino acid sequence: CASSQKLQGDADTQYF.

The chain recombines TRBV5-1 with TRBJ1-4; no definite D call. This CDR3 is built from 17 residues. V was clipped by 3 bases and J by 7 bases, with 22 bases between them. Germline CDR1 is SGHRS and CDR2 is YFSETQ. This chain's CDR3 is CASSWERATNPGEKLFF. The CDR3 bases are TGCGCCAGCAGCTGGGAGCGAGCTACGAACCCTGGTGAAAAACTGTTTTTT. Complete variable domain (other parts from reference TRBV5-1 and TRBJ1-4): KAGVTQTPRYLIKTRGQQVTLSCSPISGHRSVSWYQQTPGQGLQFLFEYFSETQRNKGNFPGRFSGRQFSNSRSEMNVSTLELGDSALYLCASSWERATNPGEKLFFGSGTQLSVL.

V is TRBV24-1 and J is TRBJ2-1, with a possible D match to TRBD1 (5 bases). Germline V gene lookup returns CDR1 KGHDR and CDR2 SFDVKD. Trimming took off 1 base at V and 0 bases at J, with 12 bases between the two ends. The CDR3 runs 17 residues. CDR3 loop: CATSDFHTGNSYNEQFF. The CDR3 nucleotides are TGTGCCACCAGTGATTTTCATACAGGTAACTCCTACAATGAGCAGTTCTTC.

The chain carries TRBV10-3 and TRBJ1-1; D gene uncertain. The germline gives CDR1 ENHRY, CDR2 SYGVKD. The CDR3 has 15 amino acids. V shed 0 bases and J shed 3 bases, with 11 bases lying between them. The CDR3 DNA reads TGTGCCATCAGTGAGTCGAGGAAAAGGGACACTGAAGCTTTCTTT. It codes for CAISESRKRDTEAFF.

A few counts support this clonotype. The CDR3 nucleotides are TGCGCCAGCAGCTTGAACGGGGGGGGCGAGCAGTACTTC. Its translation: CASSLNGGGEQYF. V usage is TRBV5-1 and J usage is TRBJ2-7; 8 bases map to TRBD2. Germline V gene sequence: CDR1 SGHRS, CDR2 YFSETQ. The CDR3 length is 13 residues. Trimming removed 1 base from V and 6 bases from J; junction bases left unmatched: 3. The full variable domain, completed using reference TRBV5-1 and TRBJ2-7, is KAGVTQTPRYLIKTRGQQVTLSCSPISGHRSVSWYQQTPGQGLQFLFEYFSETQRNKGNFPGRFSGRQFSNSRSEMNVSTLELGDSALYLCASSLNGGGEQYFGPGTRLTVT.

The chain is built from TRBV7-2 and TRBJ2-5; unclear D gene. This CDR3 has 14 amino acids. Germline CDR1 and CDR2: SGHTA and FQGNSA. V lost 5 bases, J lost 2 bases, and 12 bases lay in between. This chain's CDR3 is CASSLERRQETQYF. In DNA, the CDR3 is TGTGCCAGCAGCCTCGAGCGCAGGCAAGAGACCCAGTACTTC.

The chain is built from TRBV18 and TRBJ1-1; possibly TRBD1 for D (6 bases). The germline V gene has CDR1 KGHSH and CDR2 LQKENI. CDR3 length equals 14 residues. The V end was cut by 1 base, the J end by 8 bases, with 14 bases between. CDR3 nucleotides: TGTGCCAGCTCACCACGCCAGGGGTTTGGCGAAGCTTTCTTT. This codes for CASSPRQGFGEAFF. The full variable domain, its missing parts supplied by reference TRBV18 and TRBJ1-1, is NAGVMQNPRHLVRRRGQEARLRCSPMKGHSHVYWYRQLPEEGLKFMVYLQKENIIDESGMPKERFSAEFPKEGPSILRIQQVVRGDSAAYFCASSPRQGFGEAFFGQGTRLTVV.

The CDR3 DNA sequence: TGTGCCAGCAGTGGCCCAGCGGGAGTCTACAATGAGCAGTTCTTC. Translating gives CASSGPAGVYNEQFF. The chain recombines TRBV2 with TRBJ2-1; 8 bases map to TRBD2. This CDR3 has 15 residues. The germline gives CDR1 SNHLY, CDR2 FYNNEI. V lost 4 bases to trimming and J lost 3 bases; unmatched junction nucleotides: 5.

This clonotype was counted between two and nine times. V usage is TRBV7-9 and J usage is TRBJ2-3; a possible D gene is TRBD2 (5 bases). V dropped 4 bases and J dropped 14 bases, with 16 bases sitting between them. Germline V gene data show CDR1 as SEHNR and CDR2 as FQNEAQ (reference sequence). The CDR3 length is 12 residues. As DNA, the CDR3 is TGTGCCAGCAGCTCAAGCGGACCGCCGCGGTATTTT. Encoded protein: CASSSSGPPRYF.

The chain joins TRBV18 to TRBJ2-1; 9 nucleotides match TRBD1. CDR3 length: 17 residues. Looked up from germline, CDR1 is KGHSH and CDR2 is LQKENI. Unmatched junction bases numbered 8, after V lost 2 bases and J lost 3 bases. The DNA for the CDR3 is TGTGCCAGCTCACCAAAACGGGGGACAGGGAACTACAATGAGCAGTTCTTC. It yields the protein CASSPKRGTGNYNEQFF.

This sequence joins TRBV5-1 and TRBJ2-7, with D perhaps TRBD1 (5 bases). The germline V gene encodes CDR1 SGHRS and CDR2 YFSETQ. The V and J ends lost 6 bases and 0 bases respectively, with 10 bases between them. The CDR3 has 13 residues. This CDR3 reads CASKGWGSYEQYF. CDR3 nucleotide sequence: TGCGCCAGCAAGGGGTGGGGCTCCTACGAGCAGTACTTC.

The chain uses TRBV7-3 and TRBJ1-1; D ambiguous. The CDR3 contains 13 residues. V was cut by 5 bases and J by 8 bases, with 15 bases left in between. Per germline, CDR1 SGHTA and CDR2 FQGTGA. The CDR3 spells CASSPRPDFEAFF. The CDR3 bases are TGTGCCAGCAGCCCAAGGCCGGATTTCGAAGCTTTCTTT.

This clonotype has just a few counts. V and J are TRBV20-1 and TRBJ1-1; D gene uncertain. The CDR3 length is 15 residues. Deletions cut 0 bases from V and 0 bases from J, with 11 bases between. In germline, CDR1 is DFQATT, CDR2 SNEGSKA (reference sequence). The CDR3 region is CSARDYLNLNTEAFF. The CDR3, as DNA: TGCAGTGCTAGAGATTACCTGAACTTGAACACTGAAGCTTTCTTT.